This TCR beta chain was sequenced in a study of human T cells and chemical hapten exposure. About the study: The scalp of each patient received a weekly diphenylcyclopropenone dose for the full roughly 24-week study.

This clonotype has ten or more counts. This CDR3 comprises 13 residues. V was clipped by 1 base and J by 5 bases, with 9 bases between them. Germline V gives CDR1 SGHNT, CDR2 YYREEE (reference sequence). TCRdb processed the RACE reads anew with MiXCR; each CDR3 protein has one entry. Among 75,000 to 100,000 distinct CDR3 sequences listed, around an eighth were seen once. Sample time point: patch test 1, 2 weeks after DPC sensitization. Sample treatment: therapeutic diphenylcyclopropenone sensitization with weekly scalp DPC. Sequenced here: whole blood, sampled in connection with sensitization to the hapten diphenylcyclopropenone (DPC). This clonotype was sampled from a woman between 40 and 50 years old with alopecia areata. Some clones in this sample may be carry-over from other donors' samples. The chain has TRBV5-4 and TRBJ2-5; no firm D call. The CDR3 nucleotides are TGTGCCAGCAGCTTGACTCCGTCGGAGACCCAGTACTTC. Its protein product is CASSLTPSETQYF.